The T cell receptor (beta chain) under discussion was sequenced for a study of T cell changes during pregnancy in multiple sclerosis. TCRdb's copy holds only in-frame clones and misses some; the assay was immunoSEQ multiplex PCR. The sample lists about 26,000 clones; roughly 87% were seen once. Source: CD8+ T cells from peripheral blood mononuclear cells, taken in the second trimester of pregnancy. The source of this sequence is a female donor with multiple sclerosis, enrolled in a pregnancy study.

CDR3 in amino acids: CASSRGQPPYNEQFF. In DNA, the CDR3 is TGTGCCAGCTCAAGGGGACAGCCACCCTACAATGAGCAGTTCTTC. The chain uses TRBV18 and TRBJ2-1; 7 bases are a match to TRBD1. V shed 5 bases, J shed 2 bases, and the junction held 6 bases outside the gene matches. The CDR3 covers 15 residues. The germline V gene encodes CDR1 KGHSH and CDR2 LQKENI.